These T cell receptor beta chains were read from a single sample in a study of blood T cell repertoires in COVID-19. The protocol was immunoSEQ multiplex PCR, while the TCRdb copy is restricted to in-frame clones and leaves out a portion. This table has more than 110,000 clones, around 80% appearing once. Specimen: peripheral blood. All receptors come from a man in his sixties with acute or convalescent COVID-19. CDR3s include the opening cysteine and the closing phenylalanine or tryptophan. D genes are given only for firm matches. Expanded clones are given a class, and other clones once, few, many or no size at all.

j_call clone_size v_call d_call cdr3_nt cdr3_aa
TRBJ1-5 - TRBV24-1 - TGTGCCACCAGTGAGTCGGGGGGCAGTCAGCCCCAGCATTTT CATSESGGSQPQHF
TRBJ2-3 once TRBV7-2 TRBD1 TGTGCCAGCAGCCCAAGAACAGGGGTCGATACGCAGTATTTT CASSPRTGVDTQYF
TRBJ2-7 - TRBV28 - TGTGCCAGCTCCGGAGGATCATCCTACGAGCAGTACTTC CASSGGSSYEQYF
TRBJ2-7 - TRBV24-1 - TGTGCCACAGCAACCCGGGGAACCTCCTACGAGCAGTACTTC CATATRGTSYEQYF
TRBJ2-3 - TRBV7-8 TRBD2 TGTGCCAGCAGTCACCGACTAGCGGGAGGTCCATGGGATACGCAGTATTTT CASSHRLAGGPWDTQYF
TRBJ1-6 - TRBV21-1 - TGTGCCAGCAGCAAGGCTAGGCGCCTGTGGGGACAGGGGCCCAATTCACCCCTCCACTTT CASSKARRLWGQGPNSPLHF
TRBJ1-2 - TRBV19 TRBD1 TGTGCCAGTAGCCCGGACAGGGGGGGATATGGCTACACCTTC CASSPDRGGYGYTF
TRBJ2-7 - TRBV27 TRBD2 TGTGCCAGCAGTTTGCGGGAGAGTTACGAGCAGTACTTC CASSLRESYEQYF
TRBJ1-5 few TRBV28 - TGTGCCAGCAGCCCAGACAATAGCAATCAGCCCCAGCATTTT CASSPDNSNQPQHF
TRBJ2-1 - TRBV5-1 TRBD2 TGCGCCAGCAGCCCCCCACGGACTAGCGGGAGCAATGAGCAGTTCTTC CASSPPRTSGSNEQFF
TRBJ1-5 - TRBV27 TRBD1 TGTGCCAGCAGCCATGGGACAGGGAATCAGCCCCAGCATTTT CASSHGTGNQPQHF
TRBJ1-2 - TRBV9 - TGTGCCAGCAGCACCGAGACAGGCCTCTATGGCTACACCTTC CASSTETGLYGYTF
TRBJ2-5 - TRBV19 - TGTGCCAGTAGTGCCGGGGAGGAGACCCAGTACTTC CASSAGEETQYF
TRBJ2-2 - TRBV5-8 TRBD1 TGTGCCAGCAGCATCTTGGGACAGGGCGTGGGGGAGCTGTTTTTT CASSILGQGVGELFF
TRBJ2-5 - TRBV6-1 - TGTGCCAGCAGTGAACTACAGAAAGAGACCCAGTACTTC CASSELQKETQYF
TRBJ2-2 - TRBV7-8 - TGTGCCAGCAGCCCTCGTACTCTCGGGGAGCTGTTTTTT CASSPRTLGELFF
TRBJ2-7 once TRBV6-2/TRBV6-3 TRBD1 TGTGCCAGCAGTTTACAGGGGTCCTACGAGCAGTACTTC CASSLQGSYEQYF
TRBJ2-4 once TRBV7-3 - TGTGCCAGCAGCTTCGGGACATCCTACGACCCTCAGTACTTC CASSFGTSYDPQYF
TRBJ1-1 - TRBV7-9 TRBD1 TGTGCCAGCAGCTCTTACAGGGGCTCTGAAGCTTTCTTT CASSSYRGSEAFF
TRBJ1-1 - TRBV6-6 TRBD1 TGTGCCAGCAGTTACACCCGGGACAGCAACACTGAAGCTTTCTTT CASSYTRDSNTEAFF
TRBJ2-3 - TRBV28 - TGTGCCAGCAGTTCCCCCACTTGGCGGAGCACAGATACGCAGTATTTT CASSSPTWRSTDTQYF
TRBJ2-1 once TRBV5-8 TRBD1 TGTGCCAGCAGCAAAAAGGACAGGGAAAGGTCATTCTTC CASSKKDRERSFF
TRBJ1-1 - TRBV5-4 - TGTGCCAGCAGCTTGGATCCGGAGATTAACACTGAAGCTTTCTTT CASSLDPEINTEAFF
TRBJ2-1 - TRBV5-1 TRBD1 TGCGCCAGCAGCTCCGACAGGGGGAATCATGAGCAGTTCTTC CASSSDRGNHEQFF
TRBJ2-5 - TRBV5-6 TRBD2 TGTGCCAGCGGACTAGCGGGAACAGAGACCCAGTACTTC CASGLAGTETQYF
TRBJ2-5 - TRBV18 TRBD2 TGTGCCAGCTCCAGGACTAGGGAAGAGACCCAGTACTTC CASSRTREETQYF
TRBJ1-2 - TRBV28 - TGTGCCATCACAACGTGGACAGCTAGAGGCGATGGCTACACCTTC CAITTWTARGDGYTF
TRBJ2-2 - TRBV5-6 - TGTGCCAGCAGCTCGACCCCGACAGGCGGTCGGGGCGGGGAGCTGTTTTTT CASSSTPTGGRGGELFF
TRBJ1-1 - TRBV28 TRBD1 TGTGCCAGCACCCCAAGGGGGCGCGGGAACACTGAAGCTTTCTTT CASTPRGRGNTEAFF
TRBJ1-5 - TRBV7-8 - TGTGCCAGCAGCTTCGAGAGGAGGGAGCACAATCAGCCCCAGCATTTT CASSFERREHNQPQHF
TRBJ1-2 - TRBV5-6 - TGTGCCAGCAGCTTGGTGCAGGGTACAACTAACTATGGCTACACCTTC CASSLVQGTTNYGYTF
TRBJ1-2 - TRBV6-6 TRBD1 TGTGCCAGCAGGTACGGGACAGGGGACGGCTACACCTTC CASRYGTGDGYTF
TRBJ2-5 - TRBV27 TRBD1 TGTGCCAGCAGGGTTAGACAGGGGGCTTTGGAGACCCAGTACTTC CASRVRQGALETQYF
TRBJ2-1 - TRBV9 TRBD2 TGTGCCAGCAGCCCTCACCTAGCGGGAGACTACAATGAGCAGTTCTTC CASSPHLAGDYNEQFF
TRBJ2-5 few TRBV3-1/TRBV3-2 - TGTGCCAGCAGCCAAGGAAGGGGAGAGACCCAGTACTTC CASSQGRGETQYF
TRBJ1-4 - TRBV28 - TGTGCCAGCAGAGAAACAGGGCCAGCTAATGAAAAACTGTTTTTT CASRETGPANEKLFF
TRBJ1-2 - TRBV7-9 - TGTGCCAGCAGCTTAGGTGGGGGGATCTATGGCTACACCTTC CASSLGGGIYGYTF
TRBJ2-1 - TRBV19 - TGTGCCAGTAGTATAGTCCAGGGACTCCGCAATGAGCAGTTCTTC CASSIVQGLRNEQFF
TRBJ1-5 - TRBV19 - TGTGCCAGTGGCCCCTCCGAAGTTAGCAATCAGCCCCAGCATTTT CASGPSEVSNQPQHF
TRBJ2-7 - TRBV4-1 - TGCGCCAGCAGCCAAGCAGGTTCCTACGAGCAGTACTTC CASSQAGSYEQYF
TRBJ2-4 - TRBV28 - TGTGCCAGCAAAGGGGGGGACTCCAAAAACATTCAGTACTTC CASKGGDSKNIQYF
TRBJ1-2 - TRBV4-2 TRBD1 TGTGCCAGCAGCCAAGACGGGACAGGGGGTAGCTATGGCTACACCTTC CASSQDGTGGSYGYTF
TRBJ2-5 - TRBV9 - TGTGCCAGCAGCCACCCGGGTGAGATGGCGGAGACTCAAGAGACCCAGTACTTC CASSHPGEMAETQETQYF
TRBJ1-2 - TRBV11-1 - TGTGCCAGCAGCTTAGACAGTCATGGCTACACCTTC CASSLDSHGYTF
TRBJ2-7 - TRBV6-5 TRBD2 TGTGCCACCTCCGGGACTAAATACGAGCAGTACTTC CATSGTKYEQYF
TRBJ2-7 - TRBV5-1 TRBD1 TGCGCCAGCAGCTTGAGACCGGGACAGGGGGCCGGGCAGTACTTC CASSLRPGQGAGQYF
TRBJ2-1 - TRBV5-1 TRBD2 TGCGCCAGCAGGTGGGAGGGCTACAATGAGCAGTTCTTC CASRWEGYNEQFF
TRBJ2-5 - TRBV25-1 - TGTGCCAGCAGTGGGGCACGGACCCAGTACTTC CASSGARTQYF
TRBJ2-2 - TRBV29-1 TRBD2 TGCAGCGTCCTGACTAGCCGGAACACCGGGGAGCTGTTTTTT CSVLTSRNTGELFF
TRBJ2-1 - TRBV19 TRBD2 TGTGCCAGTAGTTCGTGGACTAGTGCTGAGCAGTTCTTC CASSSWTSAEQFF
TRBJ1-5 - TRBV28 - TGTGCCAGCAGTTTAGAGGGATTAAGCAATCAGCCCCAGCATTTT CASSLEGLSNQPQHF
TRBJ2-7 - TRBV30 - TGTGCCTGGACCCCTTTGAACGGTTTCTCCTACGAGCAGTACTTC CAWTPLNGFSYEQYF
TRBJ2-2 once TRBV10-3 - TGTGCCATCAGTGGTCTAGCGACTACCGGGGAGCTGTTTTTT CAISGLATTGELFF
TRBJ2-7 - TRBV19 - TGTGCCAGTAGTAACCACAGGGGGGGCGAGGTCGAGCAGTACTTC CASSNHRGGEVEQYF
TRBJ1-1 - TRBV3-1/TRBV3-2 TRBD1 TGTGCCAGCAGCCCTCAGGGGGACACTGAAGCTTTCTTT CASSPQGDTEAFF
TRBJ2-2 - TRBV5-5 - TGTGCCAGCAGCATACTCCAGGGAGGGGAGCTGTTTTTT CASSILQGGELFF
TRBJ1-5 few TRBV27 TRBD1 TGTGCCAGCAAGGGGGCGGAAGGTAATCAGCCCCAGCATTTT CASKGAEGNQPQHF